The 30 T cell receptor beta chains listed next were all sequenced from one sample in a study of cytomegalovirus exposure and HLA in healthy donors. It was with 60 Vbeta and 13 Jbeta primers that the PCR ran. Only in-frame clones appear in the TCRdb table, and some are missing; sequencing was by immunoSEQ multiplex PCR. The data show more than 95,000 clones, 70% to 80% seen once. Material: PBMCs. The receptors come from a woman aged 45-60 years in good health and CMV-seropositive.

The chain links TRBV6-1 to TRBJ2-3; 12 nucleotides align to TRBD1. J was trimmed by 10 bases and V by 6 bases; bases with no gene match: 11. Germline lookup yields CDR1 MNHNS and CDR2 SASEGT. The CDR3 has 15 residues. CDR3 protein: CASSSLGQGALSQYF. CDR3 nucleotides: TGTGCCAGCAGCTCCCTGGGACAGGGGGCGCTTTCGCAGTATTTT.

The V gene is TRBV5-6, the J gene TRBJ2-1, with 9 bases lining up with TRBD2. Germline V CDR1 and CDR2: SGHDT, YYEEEE. This CDR3 spans 14 amino acids. With 0 bases clipped from V and 6 bases from J, the junction kept 1 base outside the gene matches. CDR3 sequence reads: CASSLVLAGNEQFF. The DNA of the CDR3 is TGTGCCAGCAGCTTGGTACTAGCGGGCAATGAGCAGTTCTTC.

This clone was recorded a few times. The V gene is TRBV5-1, the J gene TRBJ1-4, with TRBD1 matching over 8 bases. The CDR3 is made up of 14 amino acids. The germline V gene has CDR1 SGHRS and CDR2 YFSETQ. V was clipped by 5 bases and J by 7 bases; unmatched bases: 7. This CDR3 reads CASRDRGRSEKLFF. The CDR3 bases are TGCGCCAGCAGAGACAGGGGCCGGAGTGAAAAACTGTTTTTT. Looking up the rest from reference TRBV5-1 and TRBJ1-4 gives the full variable domain: KAGVTQTPRYLIKTRGQQVTLSCSPISGHRSVSWYQQTPGQGLQFLFEYFSETQRNKGNFPGRFSGRQFSNSRSEMNVSTLELGDSALYLCASRDRGRSEKLFFGSGTQLSVL.

There are a few counts of this clone. V gene TRBV21-1 combines with J gene TRBJ1-4; the listed D gene, TRBD1, was not tested against the DNA. TRBV21-1 is a pseudogene. The CDR3 has 14 amino acids. This CDR3 reads CASSVQGTHGELFF. DNA for the CDR3: TGTGCCAGCAGCGTACAGGGGACGCACGGAGAACTGTTTTTT.

This clone was recorded once. The chain couples TRBV19 to TRBJ2-3; D is unclear. Looked up from germline, CDR1 is LNHDA and CDR2 is SQIVND (reference sequence). Trimming took 5 bases from V and 0 from J, leaving 9 bases between them. The CDR3 spans 14 residues. The CDR3 region is CASSPQASTDTQYF. CDR3 nucleotide sequence: TGTGCCAGTAGTCCTCAGGCCAGCACAGATACGCAGTATTTT.

This sequence joins TRBV6-1 and TRBJ2-1; 12 nucleotides match TRBD2. The CDR3 length is 15 residues. V dropped 7 bases and J dropped 6; count of bases not matched to a gene: 7. The germline V gene encodes CDR1 MNHNS and CDR2 SASEGT. The CDR3: CASIAGLAGPNEQFF. The CDR3 region has the DNA TGTGCCAGCATCGCCGGACTAGCGGGGCCCAATGAGCAGTTCTTC.

The chain joins TRBV19 to TRBJ2-5; 9 bases fit TRBD1. Germline assignment: CDR1 LNHDA and CDR2 SQIVND (reference sequence). The V segment lost 9 bases and the J segment 5 bases; nucleotides outside the gene matches: 10. The CDR3 contains 14 residues. The CDR3 is CASRDTGGIETQYF. CDR3 sequence (DNA): TGTGCCAGCCGCGACACAGGGGGCATCGAGACCCAGTACTTC.

CDR3 nucleotide sequence: TGCGCCAGCAGTGATCGCCTAGTGGATGACACCGGGGAGCTGTTTTTT. Encoded protein: CASSDRLVDDTGELFF. The J gene is TRBJ2-2, the V gene TRBV10-2; D is undetermined. The germline V and J ends were trimmed by 3 bases and 3 bases, with 14 bases remaining between them. The CDR3 has 16 amino acids. Germline V gives CDR1 WSHSY, CDR2 SAAADI.

The genes are TRBV9 and TRBJ1-1; D gene uncertain. Between the trimmed V and J ends, which lost 4 bases and 4 bases, there was a span of 14 bases. CDR3 size: 14 residues. Germline V CDR1 and CDR2: SGDLS, YYNGEE. CDR3 DNA: TGTGCCAGCAGCCCGATCCCAGGTGGCACTGAAGCTTTCTTT. Its translation is CASSPIPGGTEAFF.

This clone was seen more than once but under ten times. This chain links TRBV4-3 with TRBJ2-7; D is uncertain. This CDR3 contains 16 residues. V gave up 0 bases and J gave up 2 bases, with 14 bases separating them. Germline-derived CDR1 and CDR2 are LGHNA and YSLEER. CDR3 in amino acids: CASSQDLGFSAYEQYF. The CDR3 DNA sequence: TGCGCCAGCAGCCAAGATCTGGGCTTTTCAGCCTACGAGCAGTACTTC.

V and J are TRBV5-1 and TRBJ2-5, with 10 bases aligning to TRBD2. After removal of 1 base from V and 1 base from J, the junction contained 1 base not matched to a gene. Germline assignment: CDR1 SGHRS and CDR2 YFSETQ. This CDR3 is 15 amino acids long. The CDR3 bases are TGCGCCAGCAGCTTGTGGACTAGCGGCCAAGAGACCCAGTACTTC. Its translation is CASSLWTSGQETQYF.

The rearrangement uses TRBV19 and TRBJ2-2, with no clear D. The CDR3 contains 12 residues. V lost 5 bases and J 2 bases, leaving 3 bases between the germline ends. Germline V gives CDR1 LNHDA, CDR2 SQIVND (reference sequence). CDR3 region: CASSLNTGELFF. The DNA of the CDR3 is TGTGCCAGTAGTCTAAACACCGGGGAGCTGTTTTTT.

The chain is built from TRBV18 and TRBJ1-2; 9 bases are a match to TRBD1. Germline CDR1 KGHSH, CDR2 LQKENI. The CDR3 runs 14 residues. Unmatched junction bases numbered 6, after V lost 4 bases and J lost 6 bases. CDR3 in DNA: TGTGCCAGCTCACAAGGACAGGGGAGGAATGGCTACACCTTC. Translation gives CASSQGQGRNGYTF.

The V and J genes are TRBV19 and TRBJ1-1; D is perhaps TRBD1 (6 bases). In germline, CDR1 is LNHDA, CDR2 SQIVND (reference sequence). The CDR3 has 13 amino acids. V was shortened by 4 bases and J by 8 bases, with 14 bases between the two germline ends. The CDR3 protein is CASSTEDRREAFF. The CDR3 DNA follows: TGTGCCAGTAGTACCGAAGACAGGCGGGAAGCTTTCTTT.

The V call is TRBV4-1, the J call TRBJ2-7; 8 bases align to TRBD2. The CDR3 has 17 amino acids. Germline values: CDR1 MGHRA, CDR2 YSYEKL. After removal of 2 bases from V and 6 bases from J, the junction contained 15 bases not matched to a gene. The DNA for the CDR3 is TGCGCCAGCAGCCAACTTATCGCCGGGACTAGGAAGGGCGAGCAGTACTTC. Protein product: CASSQLIAGTRKGEQYF.

CDR3 protein: CASSYGRHPSDTEAFF. DNA for the CDR3: TGTGCCAGCAGTTACGGGAGACACCCATCAGACACTGAAGCTTTCTTT. The chain joins TRBV6-5 to TRBJ1-1; D gene ambiguous. V dropped 2 bases and J dropped 3 bases, with 16 bases sitting between them. The V gene's germline CDR1 is MNHEY and CDR2 SVGAGI. The CDR3 is 16 amino acids.

J is TRBJ1-2 and V is TRBV6-5, with 8 bases aligning to TRBD1. Trimming removed 6 bases from V and 11 bases from J; junction bases left unmatched: 11. Per germline, CDR1 MNHEY and CDR2 SVGAGI. CDR3 size: 13 residues. CDR3 residues: CASSQTRQGRYTF. For the CDR3, the DNA is TGTGCCAGCAGCCAGACCAGACAGGGGAGATACACCTTC.

This chain joins TRBV6-6 and TRBJ1-2; D gene uncertain. V shed 0 bases and J shed 5 bases, with 16 bases lying between them. The length of the CDR3 is 16 residues. Looked up from germline, CDR1 is MNHNY and CDR2 is SVGAGI (reference sequence). CDR3 nucleotide sequence: TGTGCCAGCAGTTACTCGCGGGCCAGCCAAGGGTATGGCTACACCTTC. Amino acids: CASSYSRASQGYGYTF.

The rearrangement joins TRBV15 to TRBJ1-2; D is uncertain. Per germline, CDR1 LNHNV and CDR2 YYDKDF (reference sequence). V was trimmed by 3 bases and J by 0 bases, leaving 5 bases between them. CDR3 length: 13 residues. DNA for the CDR3: TGTGCCACCAGCAGGCAGACTAACTATGGCTACACCTTC. This sequence encodes CATSRQTNYGYTF. Complete variable domain (other parts from reference TRBV15 and TRBJ1-2): DAMVIQNPRYQVTQFGKPVTLSCSQTLNHNVMYWYQQKSSQAPKLLFHYYDKDFNNEADTPDNFQSRRPNTSFCFLDIRSPGLGDTAMYLCATSRQTNYGYTFGSGTRLTVV.

The rearrangement links TRBV14 to TRBJ1-2; D not certain. This CDR3 is built from 13 residues. Germline V CDR1 and CDR2: SGHDN, FVKESK. The V gene lost 4 bases and the J gene lost 4 bases, with 10 bases spanning the gap. In DNA, the CDR3 is TGTGCCAGCAGCCCAGCTGGCGGCTATGGCTACACCTTC. This gives the protein CASSPAGGYGYTF.

V and J are TRBV11-3 and TRBJ2-7; 11 nucleotides line up with TRBD2. CDR3 size: 16 residues. Germline CDR1 SGHNT, CDR2 YENEEA. Germline trimming cut 4 bases from V and 3 bases from J; bases unmatched to any gene: 8. This CDR3 reads CASSSIGLAGHYEQYF. As DNA, the CDR3 is TGTGCCAGCAGCTCGATCGGACTAGCGGGTCACTACGAGCAGTACTTC.

The chain combines TRBV4-3 with TRBJ1-5, with D unresolved. The V and J ends lost 0 bases and 6 bases respectively, with 9 bases between them. This CDR3 spans 14 amino acids. Germline V gives CDR1 LGHNA, CDR2 YSLEER. CDR3 residues: CASSQDRGSQPQHF. The CDR3 DNA is TGCGCCAGCAGCCAAGATCGCGGGAGTCAGCCCCAGCATTTT.

The rearrangement joins TRBV7-8 to TRBJ1-4, with D possibly being TRBD1 (6 bases). Germline V gene lookup returns CDR1 SGHVS and CDR2 FQNEAQ. The CDR3 runs 14 residues. V was pared by 5 bases and J by 0 bases, with 7 bases between. The DNA of the CDR3 is TGTGCCAGCAGCCGACAGGCAACTAATGAAAAACTGTTTTTT. Translating gives CASSRQATNEKLFF.

The rearrangement joins TRBV13 to TRBJ1-1; possible D gene TRBD1, 5 bases. CDR1 PRHDT and CDR2 FYEKMQ come from the germline V gene (reference sequence). The CDR3 runs to 19 residues. Between the trimmed V and J ends, which lost 5 bases and 0 bases, there was a span of 25 bases. The CDR3 is CASSLVRGEGYPMNTEAFF. CDR3 bases: TGTGCCAGCAGCCTAGTGCGGGGAGAGGGGTATCCCATGAACACTGAAGCTTTCTTT.

Details on this clone: Within the sample, other DNA sequences also encode this same CDR3. This chain connects TRBV27 to TRBJ2-4; D may be TRBD2 (5 bases). Deletions cut 2 bases from V and 8 bases from J, with 13 bases between. The germline CDR1 and CDR2 sequences are MNHEY and SMNVEV (reference sequence). The CDR3 is made up of 14 amino acids. The CDR3 protein is CASSLRARGHIQYF. CDR3 DNA: TGTGCCAGCAGTTTAAGGGCCCGGGGTCACATTCAGTACTTC.

The chain employs TRBV7-9 and TRBJ2-7; TRBD1 might be the D (6 bases). Germline V gene lookup returns CDR1 SEHNR and CDR2 FQNEAQ (reference sequence). The V end was cut by 7 bases, the J end by 9 bases, with 22 bases between. This CDR3 has 14 amino acids. This CDR3 reads CASTSTRFRGVQYF. DNA of the CDR3: TGTGCCAGCACCTCAACCAGATTCAGGGGCGTGCAGTACTTC. Filled out from reference TRBV7-9 and TRBJ2-7, the complete variable domain reads DTGVSQNPRHKITKRGQNVTFRCDPISEHNRLYWYRQTLGQGPEFLTYFQNEAQLEKSRLLSDRFSAERPKGSFSTLEIQRTEQGDSAMYLCASTSTRFRGVQYFGPGTRLTVT.

CDR3 sequence reads: CASSVALDQPQHF. CDR3 in DNA: TGTGCCAGCAGCGTAGCTCTAGATCAGCCCCAGCATTTT. The V and J genes are TRBV9 and TRBJ1-5, with unresolved D. The ends were cut back, 0 bases at V and 5 bases at J, with 6 bases in the middle. This CDR3 has 13 residues. Germline lookup yields CDR1 SGDLS and CDR2 YYNGEE.

This clone has more than one count but fewer than ten. The chain uses TRBV5-4 and TRBJ1-5; no reliable D call. Between the trimmed V and J ends, which lost 0 bases and 9 bases, there was a span of 10 bases. There are 13 residues in the CDR3. Germline assignment: CDR1 SGHNT and CDR2 YYREEE (reference sequence). The CDR3 loop is CASSLDPSRPQHF. DNA for the CDR3: TGTGCCAGCAGCTTGGACCCGAGTCGGCCCCAGCATTTT.

This chain joins TRBV19 and TRBJ2-2; 9 bases fit TRBD2. With V trimmed by 7 bases and J by 4 bases, 7 bases remained unmatched. The germline V gene encodes CDR1 LNHDA and CDR2 SQIVND (reference sequence). This CDR3 has 15 amino acids. In nucleotides, the CDR3 is TGTGCCAGTACCTCGGGACTAGCAGGCACCGGGGAGCTGTTTTTT. Translating it yields CASTSGLAGTGELFF. Together with reference TRBV19 and TRBJ2-2, the CDR3 gives the full variable domain: DGGITQSPKYLFRKEGQNVTLSCEQNLNHDAMYWYRQDPGQGLRLIYYSQIVNDFQKGDIAEGYSVSREKKESFPLTVTSAQKNPTAFYLCASTSGLAGTGELFFGEGSRLTVL.

CDR3 DNA sequence: TGCGCCAGCAGCCCCAGAGGGGGGGCCGGCACCGGGGAGCTGTTTTTT. It yields the protein CASSPRGGAGTGELFF. V gene TRBV5-1 combines with J gene TRBJ2-2; weak D call: TRBD2 (7 bases). Germline CDR1 and CDR2: SGHRS and YFSETQ. The CDR3 length is 16 residues. The V end was cut by 4 bases, the J end by 4 bases, with 17 bases between.